This T cell receptor beta chain stems from a study of T cells after yellow fever vaccination. TCRdb called the 5' RACE reads again in MiXCR, with one record for every CDR3 protein. This repertoire shows hundreds of thousands of distinct CDR3 sequences, roughly 8.7% found once; its top ten account for roughly 18%. For this clonotype: At one of its ends the junction is not consistent with the germline gene, which may arise from a read error.

Germline CDR1 SGDLS, CDR2 YYNGEE. This CDR3 comprises 15 residues. The sample was PBMCs, taken on the day of the first yellow fever vaccination. V gene TRBV9 combines with J gene TRBJ1-6; D gene unclear. This receptor was obtained from a man aged 18 to 29 who received the YFV17D yellow fever vaccine. The CDR3 sequence: CASIVEDRTRSPLHF. In DNA form, the CDR3 reads TGTGCCAGCATCGTAGAGGATAGGACGCGCTCACCCCTCCACTTT.